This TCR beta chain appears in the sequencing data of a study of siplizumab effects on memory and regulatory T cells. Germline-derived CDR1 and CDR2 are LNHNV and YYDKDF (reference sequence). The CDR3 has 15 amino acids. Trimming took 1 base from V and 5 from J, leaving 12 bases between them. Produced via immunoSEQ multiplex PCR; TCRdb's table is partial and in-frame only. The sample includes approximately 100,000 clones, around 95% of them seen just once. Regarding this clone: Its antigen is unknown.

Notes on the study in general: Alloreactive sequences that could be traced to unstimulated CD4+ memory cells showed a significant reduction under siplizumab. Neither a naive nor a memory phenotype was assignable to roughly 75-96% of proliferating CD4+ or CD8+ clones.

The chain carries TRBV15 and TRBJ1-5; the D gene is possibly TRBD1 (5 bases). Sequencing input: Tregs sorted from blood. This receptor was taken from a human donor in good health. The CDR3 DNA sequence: TGTGCCACCAGCAGAGGGGACGGATGGGATCAGCCCCAGCATTTT. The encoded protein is CATSRGDGWDQPQHF.